This T cell receptor beta chain was sequenced for a study of shared clonotypes between healthy human individuals. TCRdb keeps only in-frame clones here, not all; method: immunoSEQ multiplex PCR. The table has a few million clones, approximately 93% seen once. Overall study results and limits: The authors sampled blood alone, and tissue repertoires likely differ.

This clone has just a few counts. Its target is unknown. Other DNA sequences in the sample encode the same CDR3. V was shortened by 6 bases and J by 1 base, with 7 bases between the two germline ends. This CDR3 spans 13 amino acids. The germline V gene encodes CDR1 LNHDA and CDR2 SQIVND (reference sequence). The sequencing input was naive CD4+ T cells from PBMCs. Subset noted: CD45RA+ positively selected. The receptor was derived from a man aged 18 to 30 in good health. Some clones in this sample may be carry-over from other donors' samples. V and J are TRBV19 and TRBJ1-5; D is ambiguous. Here the CDR3 DNA reads TGTGCCAGTAGATCACAAAGCAATCAGCCCCAGCATTTT. It specifies CASRSQSNQPQHF.